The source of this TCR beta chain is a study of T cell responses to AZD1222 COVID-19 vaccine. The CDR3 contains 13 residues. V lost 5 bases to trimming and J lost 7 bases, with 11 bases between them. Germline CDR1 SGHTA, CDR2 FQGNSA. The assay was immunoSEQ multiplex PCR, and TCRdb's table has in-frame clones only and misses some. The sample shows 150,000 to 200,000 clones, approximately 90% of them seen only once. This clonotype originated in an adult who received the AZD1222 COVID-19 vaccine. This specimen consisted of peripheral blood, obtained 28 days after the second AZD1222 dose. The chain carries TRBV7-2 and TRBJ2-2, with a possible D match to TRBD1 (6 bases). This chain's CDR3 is CASSPGVGGELFF. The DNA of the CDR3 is TGTGCCAGCAGCCCAGGGGTAGGCGGGGAGCTGTTTTTT.